This TCR beta chain was identified during a study of blood T cells in healthy people across ages. Findings of the study overall: There were more naive CD4+ cells and higher diversity in long-lived donors than in aged donors.

It was with a sample-barcoded 5' primer and a J-beta primer mix that a second PCR of about 6 to 12 cycles was run. Researchers report that a template-switch adaptor with 12 random nucleotides tagged each cDNA molecule. Every sample gave at least 2.5 million paired-end reads containing CDR3. TCRdb re-derived calls from the 5' RACE reads in MiXCR, one entry per CDR3 protein. This table holds about 2 million distinct CDR3 sequences, around 50% found once. On this clonotype: Its specificity is unknown.

The CDR3 spans 17 residues. CDR1 and CDR2 from the germline V gene are DFQATT and SNEGSKA (reference sequence). The rearrangement links TRBV20-1 to TRBJ2-1; TRBD1 agrees at 12 bases. The end of the DNA aligns better with TRBJ2-7, so the J call may be wrong. The clonotype originates from a woman aged 40 to 55 in good health. Source material: blood. CDR3 in amino acids: CSARDPGQGALNNEQYF. CDR3 coding DNA: TGCAGTGCTAGAGATCCGGGACAGGGGGCGTTGAACAATGAGCAGTACTTC.